This T cell receptor (beta chain) was documented in a study of beta chain features in type 1 diabetes (dated by TCRdb to the late 2010s). At the level of the whole study: No differences in mean age, gender distribution, total cell number or subset yield were found between patients and healthy donors. A total of some 100,000,000 sorted cells were examined across all samples, and a strong correlation was observed between cell number per subset and RNA yield. In the study, TCRB repertoires of sorted circulating CD4+ T cell subsets from recently diagnosed type 1 diabetes patients were compared with those of matched healthy donors. Whereas all 30 or so donors provided naive and central memory subsets, regulatory and stem cell-like memory subsets were isolated from just 8 patients and about 8 healthy donors. On the study overall, not on this receptor specifically: The naive, central memory and regulatory TCRB repertoires appeared to resemble one another more closely among patients than among healthy donors. Because cDNA was sequenced instead of genomic DNA, activated cells with high expression could be over-represented, although the groups did not differ in activation or CD3 levels. Shorter templates might be favored by PCR, yet because patient and control samples were amplified and corrected together, any such skew would affect both groups equally. At VDJ recombination sites, patients with type 1 diabetes made fewer insertions and deleted more nucleotides, a pattern implying thymic rearrangement abnormalities. HLA sub-analyses involved small numbers of individuals, so any influence of HLA type on TCRB rearrangement remained unresolved. Type 1 diabetes patients showed a moderate but significant shortening of TCRB CDR3 length in all four CD4+ subsets.

The High Capacity cDNA Reverse Transcription Kit was used to reverse transcribe all of the isolated RNA, meaning that expressed TCRB transcripts were what got sequenced. Deep immunoSEQ sequencing was performed on naive, central memory and regulatory T cell samples, with an average of about 3.6 million total reads per sample. After sorted cells were lysed in RLT buffer, RNA was extracted with DNase-treated RNeasy Micro or Mini kits, with the choice depending on cell number. Each cell subset was processed on its own to prevent cross-contamination, while patient and healthy donor samples were processed together. The immunoSEQ multiplex PCR was used to amplify TCRB sequences from cDNA, yielding 87-bp fragments that span the CDR3 region. Amplicons were sequenced on the Illumina HiSeq platform. Per the original workflow: Synthetic template baselines were used to correct PCR bias computationally, reads within Hamming distance 2 were collapsed together, and singletons that could not be merged were discarded. Reads were aligned against IMGT so that V, D and J genes, CDR3 length and insertions or deletions at six rearrangement sites could be assigned. Within each subset, clonotype counts were normalized to sorted cell number, after which true diversity and Gini coefficients were computed with the tcR R package. The overlap coefficient, calculated on TCRB nucleotide sequences, was used to quantify repertoire sharing. As a proxy for the pre-selection repertoire, out-of-frame TCRB sequences from naive cells were analyzed. This immuneACCESS table, as held by TCRdb, lists in-frame sequences with V and J called but not all clones. Of the missing ones, under half trace to an unresolved V gene in checked studies; the others have no known cause. The V and J calls and clone size come from that table; D and trimming were worked out from the DNA. The sample table lists 300,000 to 350,000 clones, 13% of them with a count of one. Clones ranked in the top ten supply roughly 0.015% of the sample.

This clone occurred a few times. Its cognate antigen has yet to be identified. No base-level quality is on record; no much larger clone is a single base apart. From each donor, a single peripheral blood sample of around 0.12 L on average was drawn into heparinised tubes. Using a panel that included CD45RO, CCR7, CD25, CD127, CD95 and CD27, naive, central memory, regulatory and stem cell-like memory CD4+ T cells were sorted on a BD FACSAria II. Purity was above 95% for every sorted population. PBMCs were isolated immediately by Lymphoprep density gradient centrifugation and stained directly without culture. So that batch effects would be minimized, each experiment stained and sorted samples in pairs, pairing one healthy donor with one patient. V and J are truncated by 2 bases and 2 bases respectively, leaving an intervening sequence of 8 bases. There are 14 amino acids in the CDR3, from cysteine to phenylalanine inclusive. CDR3 DNA only is kept here, 42 bases in frame from base 1. According to the germline V gene (reference sequence), CDR1 reads SGHNT and CDR2 reads YYREEE.

The chain is encoded by TRBV5-4 joined to TRBJ2-1, with the identity of the D gene unclear. Sequencing was carried out using naive CD4+ T cells from blood. In light of the paper, this sample's cell subset or site label describes: true naive CD4+ T cells. This receptor was identified in a woman aged 18-35 years with type 1 diabetes. The CDR3 is CASSFQAPYNEQFF. The nucleotides are TGTGCCAGCAGCTTCCAGGCGCCCTACAATGAGCAGTTCTTC.